This entry lists 8 T cell receptor beta chains sequenced from one sample in a study of T cells in Graves' hyperthyroidism and ophthalmopathy. TCR beta CDR3 sequences were amplified from RNA transcripts. The HTBI primer set drove a first-round RT-PCR of the TCR CDR3. Each CDR3 protein is one row after TCRdb ran MiXCR on the multiplex PCR reads. The sample has hundreds of thousands of distinct CDR3 sequences, about 20% seen once. Material: blood. The receptors here all came from a man aged 35 to 55 with Graves' ophthalmopathy.

This clonotype was seen a handful of times. CDR3 region: CASRDGRGDEQFF. In nucleotides, the CDR3 is TGCGCCAGCCGCGACGGGAGAGGGGATGAGCAGTTCTTC. The V call is TRBV5-1, the J call TRBJ2-1; TRBD2 is a possible D gene (6 bases). The CDR3 covers 13 residues. Germline V gene data show CDR1 as SGHRS and CDR2 as YFSETQ. The V end lost 7 bases, the J end lost 8 bases, and 16 bases lay between the germline ends.

In its sample, this clonotype was seen a few times. The V call is TRBV29-1, the J call TRBJ2-7, with D possibly matching TRBD1 (8 bases). Trimming shortened V by 6 bases and J by 2 bases, and 20 bases separated the two germline ends. CDR3 length: 15 amino acids. CDR1 SQVTM and CDR2 ANQGSEA come from the germline V gene. In DNA, the CDR3 is TGCAGCGTCAACAGGGGGAGCGGGATTCCCTACGAGCAGTACTTC. Amino acid sequence: CSVNRGSGIPYEQYF.

The chain is built from TRBV15 and TRBJ2-7; D may correspond to TRBD1 or TRBD2 (6 bases each). This CDR3 contains 15 residues. The V gene lost 3 bases and the J gene lost 4 bases, with 16 bases spanning the gap. Germline V gene lookup returns CDR1 LNHNV and CDR2 YYDKDF (reference sequence). Here the CDR3 reads CATSSIGTGTYEQYF. For the CDR3, the DNA is TGTGCCACCAGCAGTATAGGAACAGGGACTTACGAGCAGTACTTC.

This clonotype was detected ten times or more. J is TRBJ1-1 and V is TRBV7-2; D may be TRBD1 (6 bases). Deletions cut 4 bases from V and 7 bases from J, with 13 bases between. In germline, CDR1 is SGHTA, CDR2 FQGNSA. This CDR3 has 13 residues. CDR3 residues: CASSSRRTDEAFF. The CDR3 DNA follows: TGTGCCAGCAGCTCCCGGCGGACAGATGAAGCTTTCTTT.

The chain recombines TRBV7-9 with TRBJ2-5; D might be TRBD2 (5 bases). The CDR3 is 14 amino acids. CDR1 and CDR2 from the germline V gene are SEHNR and FQNEAQ (reference sequence). Trimming cost V 4 bases and J 5 bases, with 14 bases left between them. The CDR3 bases are TGTGCCAGCAGCTCGTCATGGGAGCTGGAGACCCAGTACTTC. Translating gives CASSSSWELETQYF.

This clonotype has at least ten counts. V gene TRBV12-3 or TRBV12-4 combines with J gene TRBJ2-1; 7 positions agree with TRBD1. The ends lost 6 bases at V and 5 bases at J; junction bases unmatched: 10. The CDR3 length is 15 residues. The CDR3 bases are TGTGCCAGCAGATTACAGGGGACGGGGCACAATGAGCAGTTCTTC. Encoded protein: CASRLQGTGHNEQFF.

The chain joins TRBV5-1 to TRBJ1-1, with D maybe TRBD1 (6 bases). V was clipped by 5 bases and J by 3 bases, with 20 bases between them. The length of the CDR3 is 16 residues. Germline CDR1 reads SGHRS; CDR2 reads YFSETQ. Here the CDR3 reads CASRRGHLERYTEAFF. The CDR3 DNA sequence: TGCGCCAGCAGAAGGGGACACCTTGAACGGTACACTGAAGCTTTCTTT.

This chain connects TRBV20-1 to TRBJ1-5, with 8 bases aligning to TRBD1. V gave up 0 bases and J gave up 1 base; unmatched junction bases: 5. The CDR3 has 16 residues. Germline V gene data show CDR1 as DFQATT and CDR2 as SNEGSKA (reference sequence). The CDR3: CSARDVRGRSNQPQHF. The DNA for the CDR3 is TGCAGTGCTAGAGATGTCAGGGGGCGCAGCAATCAGCCCCAGCATTTT.